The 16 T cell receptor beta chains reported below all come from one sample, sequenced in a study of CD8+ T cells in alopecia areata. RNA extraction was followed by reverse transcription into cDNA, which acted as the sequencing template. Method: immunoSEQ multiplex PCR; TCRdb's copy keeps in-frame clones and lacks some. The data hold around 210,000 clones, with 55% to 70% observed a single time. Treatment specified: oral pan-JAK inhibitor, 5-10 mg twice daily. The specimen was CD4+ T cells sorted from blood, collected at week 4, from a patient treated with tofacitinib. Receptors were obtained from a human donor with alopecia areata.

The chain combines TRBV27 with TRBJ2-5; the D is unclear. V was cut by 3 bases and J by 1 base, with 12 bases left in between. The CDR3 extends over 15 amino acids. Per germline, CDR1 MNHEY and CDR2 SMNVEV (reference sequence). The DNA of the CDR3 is TGTGCCAGCAGTTTTGGCAGGTGGAGCCAAGAGACCCAGTACTTC. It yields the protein CASSFGRWSQETQYF.

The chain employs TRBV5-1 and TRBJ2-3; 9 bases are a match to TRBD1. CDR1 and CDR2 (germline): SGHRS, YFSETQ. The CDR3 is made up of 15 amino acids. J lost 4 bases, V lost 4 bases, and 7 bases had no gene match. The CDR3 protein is CASSRGDRVADTQYF. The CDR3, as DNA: TGCGCCAGCAGCCGGGGGGACAGGGTTGCAGATACGCAGTATTTT. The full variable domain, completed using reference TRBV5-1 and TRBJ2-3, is KAGVTQTPRYLIKTRGQQVTLSCSPISGHRSVSWYQQTPGQGLQFLFEYFSETQRNKGNFPGRFSGRQFSNSRSEMNVSTLELGDSALYLCASSRGDRVADTQYFGPGTRLTVL.

CDR3 DNA: TGTGCCAGCACAGTTCAACATGAGACCCAGTACTTC. This sequence encodes CASTVQHETQYF. The chain uses TRBV7-2 and TRBJ2-5; D call uncertain. This CDR3 region has 12 residues. CDR1 and CDR2 from the germline V gene are SGHTA and FQGNSA. With 7 bases removed from V and 5 bases from J, the gap between germline ends came to 11 bases.

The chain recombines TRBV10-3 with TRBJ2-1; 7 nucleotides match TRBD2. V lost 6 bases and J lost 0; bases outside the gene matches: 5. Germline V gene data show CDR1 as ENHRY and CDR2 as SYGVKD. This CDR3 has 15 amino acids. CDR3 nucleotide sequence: TGTGCCATCAGAGAAGCGGGGAGCTCCTACAATGAGCAGTTCTTC. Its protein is CAIREAGSSYNEQFF.

CDR3 protein: CSAETESTDTQYF. The DNA of the CDR3 is TGCAGCGCGGAGACAGAGAGCACAGATACGCAGTATTTT. The J gene is TRBJ2-3, the V gene TRBV29-1, with D perhaps matching TRBD1 (5 bases). Trimming shortened V by 7 bases and J by 0 bases, and 11 bases separated the two germline ends. This CDR3 region has 13 residues. The germline V gene encodes CDR1 SQVTM and CDR2 ANQGSEA.

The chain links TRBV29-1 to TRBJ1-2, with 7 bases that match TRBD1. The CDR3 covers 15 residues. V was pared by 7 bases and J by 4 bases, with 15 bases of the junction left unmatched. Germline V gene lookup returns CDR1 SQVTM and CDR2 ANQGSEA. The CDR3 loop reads CSAFPAGQMIYGYTF. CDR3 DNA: TGCAGCGCCTTCCCGGCGGGACAGATGATCTATGGCTACACCTTC.

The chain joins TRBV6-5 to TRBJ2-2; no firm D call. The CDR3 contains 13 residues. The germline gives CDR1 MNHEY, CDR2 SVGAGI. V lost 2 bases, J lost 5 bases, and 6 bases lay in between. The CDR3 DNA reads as TGTGCCAGCAGTTACGACGTTACCGGGGAGCTGTTTTTT. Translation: CASSYDVTGELFF.

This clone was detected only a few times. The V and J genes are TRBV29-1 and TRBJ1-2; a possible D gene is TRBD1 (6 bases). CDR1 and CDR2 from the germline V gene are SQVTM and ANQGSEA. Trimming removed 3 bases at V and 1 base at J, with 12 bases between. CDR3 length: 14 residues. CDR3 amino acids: CSVDRGQHNYGYTF. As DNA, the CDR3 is TGCAGCGTTGATCGCGGACAGCATAACTATGGCTACACCTTC.

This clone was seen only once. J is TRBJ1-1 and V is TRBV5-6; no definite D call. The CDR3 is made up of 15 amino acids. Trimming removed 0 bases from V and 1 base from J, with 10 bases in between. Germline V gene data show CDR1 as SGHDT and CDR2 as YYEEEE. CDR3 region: CASSLVGRRNTEAFF. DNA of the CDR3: TGTGCCAGCAGCTTGGTAGGCCGACGGAACACTGAAGCTTTCTTT.

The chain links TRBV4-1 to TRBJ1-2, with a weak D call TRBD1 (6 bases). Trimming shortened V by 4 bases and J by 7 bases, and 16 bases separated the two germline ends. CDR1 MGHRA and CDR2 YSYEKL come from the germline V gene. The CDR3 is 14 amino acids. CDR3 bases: TGCGCCAGCAGCCTCCGAGGGGGGGCGTTTGGCTACACCTTC. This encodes CASSLRGGAFGYTF.

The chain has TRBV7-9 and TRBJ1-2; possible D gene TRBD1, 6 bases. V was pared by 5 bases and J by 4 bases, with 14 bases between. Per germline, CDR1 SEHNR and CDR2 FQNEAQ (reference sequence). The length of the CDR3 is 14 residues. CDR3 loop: CASSEQGNGYGYTF. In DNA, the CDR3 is TGTGCCAGCAGCGAACAGGGAAACGGCTATGGCTACACCTTC.

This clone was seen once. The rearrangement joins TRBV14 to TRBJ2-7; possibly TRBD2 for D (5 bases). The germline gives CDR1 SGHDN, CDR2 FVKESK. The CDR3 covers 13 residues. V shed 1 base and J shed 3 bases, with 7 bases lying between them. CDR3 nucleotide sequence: TGTGCCAGCAGCCAAGTAGGACTCTACGAGCAGTACTTC. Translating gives CASSQVGLYEQYF.

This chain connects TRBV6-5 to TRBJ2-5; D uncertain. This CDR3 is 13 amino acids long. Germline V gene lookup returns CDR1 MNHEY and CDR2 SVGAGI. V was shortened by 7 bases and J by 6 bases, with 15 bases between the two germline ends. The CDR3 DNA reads TGTGCCAGCACCTCCCCTGGGGTGAAGACCCAGTACTTC. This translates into CASTSPGVKTQYF.

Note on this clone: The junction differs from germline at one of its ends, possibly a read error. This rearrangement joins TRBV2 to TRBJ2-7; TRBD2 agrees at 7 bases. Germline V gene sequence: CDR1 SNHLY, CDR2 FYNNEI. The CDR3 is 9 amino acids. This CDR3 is CASGTTIVF. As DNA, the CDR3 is TGTGCCAGCGGGACTACGATTGTCTTC.

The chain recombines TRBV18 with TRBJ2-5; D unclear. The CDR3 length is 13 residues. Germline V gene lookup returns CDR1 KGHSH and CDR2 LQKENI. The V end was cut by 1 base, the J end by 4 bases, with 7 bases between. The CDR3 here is CASSPRTGETQYF. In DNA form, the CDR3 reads TGTGCCAGCTCACCACGGACGGGAGAGACCCAGTACTTC. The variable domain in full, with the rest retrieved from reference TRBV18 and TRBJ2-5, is NAGVMQNPRHLVRRRGQEARLRCSPMKGHSHVYWYRQLPEEGLKFMVYLQKENIIDESGMPKERFSAEFPKEGPSILRIQQVVRGDSAAYFCASSPRTGETQYFGPGTRLLVL.

The CDR3 is CASSELTGVYQETQYF. The CDR3 coding sequence is TGTGCCAGCAGTGAATTGACAGGCGTATACCAAGAGACCCAGTACTTC. The V gene is TRBV25-1, the J gene TRBJ2-5; TRBD1 might be the D (6 bases). The CDR3 is made up of 16 amino acids. The germline V gene has CDR1 MGHDK and CDR2 SYGVNS. V gave up 1 base and J gave up 0 bases, with 12 bases separating them.